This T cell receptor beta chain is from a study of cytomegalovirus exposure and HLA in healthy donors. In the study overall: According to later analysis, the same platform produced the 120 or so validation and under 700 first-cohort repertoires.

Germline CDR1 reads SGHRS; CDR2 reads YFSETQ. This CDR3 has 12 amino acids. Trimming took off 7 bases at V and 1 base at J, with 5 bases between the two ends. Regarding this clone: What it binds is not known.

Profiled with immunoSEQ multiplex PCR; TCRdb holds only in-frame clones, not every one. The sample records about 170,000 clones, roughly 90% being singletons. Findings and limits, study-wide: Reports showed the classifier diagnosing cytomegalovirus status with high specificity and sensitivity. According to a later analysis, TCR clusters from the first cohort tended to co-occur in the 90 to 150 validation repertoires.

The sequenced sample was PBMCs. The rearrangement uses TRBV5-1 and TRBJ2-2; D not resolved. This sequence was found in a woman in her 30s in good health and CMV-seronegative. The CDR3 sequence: CASQQNTGELFF. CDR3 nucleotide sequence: TGCGCCAGCCAACAGAACACCGGGGAGCTGTTTTTT.